Below are 23 T cell receptor beta chains sequenced from a single sample in a study of shared clonotypes between healthy human individuals. Clones were sequenced by immunoSEQ multiplex PCR, and TCRdb holds only the in-frame ones, with some missing. The table has some 480,000 clones, around 80% seen once. The sample consisted of PBMCs. The receptors here all came from a woman in her forties in good health. Some clones in this sample may be carry-over from other donors' samples.

V is TRBV5-5 and J is TRBJ1-1; D remains unclear. Germline V CDR1 and CDR2: SGHKS, YYEKEE (reference sequence). The CDR3 sequence is 15 residues long. The V end lost 4 bases, the J end lost 5 bases, and 18 bases lay between the germline ends. The CDR3 spells CASSTRASLRTEAFF. CDR3 DNA sequence: TGTGCCAGCAGCACGCGGGCTTCCCTTAGGACTGAAGCTTTCTTT.

V is TRBV6-6 and J is TRBJ2-7; D unresolved. The CDR3 spans 13 residues. Germline V gene sequence: CDR1 MNHNY, CDR2 SVGAGI (reference sequence). With 5 bases removed from V and 6 bases from J, the gap between germline ends came to 14 bases. CDR3 nucleotide sequence: TGTGCCAGCAGTCGCAGACCCCTAGGCGAGCAGTACTTC. Its protein is CASSRRPLGEQYF.

V is TRBV29-1 and J is TRBJ1-1; possible D gene TRBD1, 6 bases. Germline CDR1 reads SQVTM; CDR2 reads ANQGSEA. This CDR3 contains 13 residues. V was shortened by 4 bases and J by 1 base, with 10 bases between the two germline ends. CDR3 nucleotide sequence: TGCAGCGTTGGGGAGGGGGGGAACACTGAAGCTTTCTTT. Its translation: CSVGEGGNTEAFF.

This clone was observed at least ten times. The chain has TRBV5-4 and TRBJ2-1; 9 nucleotides line up with TRBD2. Germline V gene lookup returns CDR1 SGHNT and CDR2 YYREEE (reference sequence). V gave up 2 bases and J gave up 4 bases; unmatched junction bases: 1. This CDR3 is 14 amino acids long. This CDR3 reads CASSFSGRYNEQFF. For the CDR3, the DNA is TGTGCCAGCAGCTTTAGCGGGAGATACAATGAGCAGTTCTTC.

This chain joins TRBV4-2 and TRBJ1-1; 7 bases map to TRBD1. With V trimmed by 4 bases and J by 4 bases, 9 bases remained unmatched. Germline V lookup: CDR1 LGHNA, CDR2 YNFKEQ. The CDR3 totals 15 residues. Here the CDR3 reads CASSPRGQKGTEAFF. DNA of the CDR3: TGTGCCAGCAGCCCGAGGGGGCAGAAGGGCACTGAAGCTTTCTTT.

The rearrangement joins TRBV4-1 to TRBJ2-7; TRBD2 is a possible D gene (6 bases). The CDR3 covers 15 residues. Trimming pared 4 bases from V and 2 bases from J, leaving 15 bases between. Germline loops: CDR1 MGHRA, CDR2 YSYEKL. CDR3 sequence (DNA): TGCGCCAGCAGCCGCACTGCGGGACCGACCTACGAGCAGTACTTC. This codes for CASSRTAGPTYEQYF.

Remarks on this clone: The same CDR3 also results from other DNA sequences found in this sample. V gene TRBV2 combines with J gene TRBJ1-3; TRBD1 might be the D (5 bases). This CDR3 has 14 residues. Germline-derived CDR1 and CDR2 are SNHLY and FYNNEI. Trimming stripped 7 bases from V and 2 bases from J, with 12 bases between. Written as DNA, the CDR3 is TGTGCCAGCAAGACGGGGGATGCTGGAAACACCATATATTTT. This codes for CASKTGDAGNTIYF.

This clone was observed once. The V call is TRBV28, the J call TRBJ2-1; 7 bases are shared with TRBD2. Germline trimming cut 6 bases from V and 8 bases from J; bases unmatched to any gene: 19. In germline, CDR1 is MDHEN, CDR2 SYDVKM. The CDR3 extends over 17 amino acids. In DNA, the CDR3 is TGTGCCAGCAGGATCGGGGGAGAGACTAGCCCGGGCGATGAGCAGTTCTTC. It is translated as CASRIGGETSPGDEQFF.

This chain uses TRBV7-9 with TRBJ1-2; D is unresolved. There are 14 residues in the CDR3. Germline V gene sequence: CDR1 SEHNR, CDR2 FQNEAQ (reference sequence). The germline V and J ends were trimmed by 8 bases and 0 bases, with 13 bases remaining between them. In DNA form, the CDR3 reads TGTGCCAGCGATACCTGGGGTTCTAACTATGGCTACACCTTC. Its protein product is CASDTWGSNYGYTF.

Only a few counts were recorded for this clone. The chain carries TRBV30 and TRBJ1-2; 9 bases match TRBD1. The CDR3 extends over 15 amino acids. Germline loops: CDR1 GTSNPN, CDR2 SVGIG (reference sequence). Unmatched junction bases numbered 10, after V lost 0 bases and J lost 8 bases. The DNA for the CDR3 is TGTGCCTGGAGTGTACAGGGACAGGGCCTGAGAGGCTACACCTTC. Protein: CAWSVQGQGLRGYTF.

The V and J genes are TRBV7-9 and TRBJ1-2; D unclear. Germline CDR1 and CDR2: SEHNR and FQNEAQ (reference sequence). Trimming took 1 base from V and 7 from J, leaving 10 bases between them. This CDR3 comprises 13 residues. In DNA, the CDR3 is TGTGCCAGCAGCTTAGAAGGAGGAGCTGGCTACACCTTC. Encoded protein: CASSLEGGAGYTF.

In nucleotides, the CDR3 is TGCGCCAGCAGACCGGAGGTAGCGGGAGGGCCGAGAGAGACCCAGTACTTC. Amino acids: CASRPEVAGGPRETQYF. The chain carries TRBV10-1 and TRBJ2-5; 11 bases are shared with TRBD2. CDR1 and CDR2 from the germline V gene are WNHNN and SYGVQD (reference sequence). CDR3 length: 17 residues. V shed 6 bases, J shed 4 bases, and the junction held 13 bases outside the gene matches.

This clone occurred many times. V gene TRBV7-2 combines with J gene TRBJ2-1, with D possibly TRBD2 on 6 matching bases. Germline-derived CDR1 and CDR2 are SGHTA and FQGNSA. With 6 bases removed from V and 0 bases from J, the gap between germline ends came to 18 bases. This CDR3 has 17 residues. The CDR3 region has the DNA TGTGCCAGCAGGGGACGTGGGACTGCACACTCCTACAATGAGCAGTTCTTC. It specifies CASRGRGTAHSYNEQFF.

This chain joins TRBV10-3 and TRBJ1-1, with 8 bases fitting TRBD1. The CDR3 is 14 residues long. Germline loops: CDR1 ENHRY, CDR2 SYGVKD. The V gene end was trimmed by 10 bases and the J gene end by 9 bases; junction bases not matched to a gene: 16. The CDR3 loop is CATMTTGGSSQAFF. The CDR3 bases are TGTGCCACAATGACCACAGGGGGTAGTAGTCAAGCTTTCTTT.

In this sample, this clone turned up a few times. The V gene is TRBV15, the J gene TRBJ2-5; the D gene is possibly TRBD2 (5 bases). This CDR3 spans 16 amino acids. Germline V gives CDR1 LNHNV, CDR2 YYDKDF (reference sequence). The V and J ends lost 4 bases and 7 bases respectively, with 22 bases between them. The CDR3 here is CATSTSPRLDRGTQYF. As DNA, the CDR3 is TGTGCCACCAGCACCTCCCCGCGGCTCGATCGGGGGACCCAGTACTTC.

CDR3 in amino acids: CASSPPGLAMYEQYF. DNA of the CDR3: TGTGCCAGCAGCCCCCCGGGACTAGCGATGTACGAGCAGTACTTC. The chain combines TRBV7-2 with TRBJ2-7, with TRBD2 matching 10 bases. CDR1 SGHTA and CDR2 FQGNSA come from the germline V gene. CDR3 length: 15 amino acids. The ends lost 5 bases at V and 4 bases at J; junction bases unmatched: 8.

V is TRBV6-5 and J is TRBJ2-7, with 10 bases fitting TRBD2. Germline CDR1 MNHEY, CDR2 SVGAGI. With V trimmed by 4 bases and J by 6 bases, 12 bases remained unmatched. This CDR3 region has 16 residues. The CDR3 protein is CASSSSGLAGVGEQYF. CDR3 DNA sequence: TGTGCCAGCAGTTCCTCAGGGCTAGCGGGAGTTGGCGAGCAGTACTTC.

Notes on this clone: Other DNA sequences of this sample code for an identical CDR3. This rearrangement joins TRBV19 to TRBJ2-5, with 14 positions matching TRBD2. J lost 4 bases, V lost 3 bases, and 7 bases had no gene match. The CDR3 spans 17 residues. The germline gives CDR1 LNHDA, CDR2 SQIVND (reference sequence). CDR3 loop: CASSMGLAGASGETQYF. The DNA for the CDR3 is TGTGCCAGTAGTATGGGACTAGCGGGAGCATCCGGAGAGACCCAGTACTTC.

The chain combines TRBV5-4 with TRBJ1-2; tentative D call: TRBD1 (6 bases). Per germline, CDR1 SGHNT and CDR2 YYREEE (reference sequence). V shed 0 bases and J shed 4 bases, with 13 bases lying between them. CDR3 length: 15 amino acids. The CDR3 loop reads CASSLVDSLTYGYTF. The CDR3 DNA reads TGTGCCAGCAGCTTGGTGGACAGCCTAACCTATGGCTACACCTTC.

The V gene is TRBV6-5, the J gene TRBJ1-2; D uncertain. V gave up 6 bases and J gave up 2 bases, with 16 bases separating them. Germline V gene data show CDR1 as MNHEY and CDR2 as SVGAGI. The CDR3 sequence is 15 residues long. CDR3 DNA sequence: TGTGCCAGCAGCCGAGACCCGGATCGCAACTATGGCTACACCTTC. Translated, it gives CASSRDPDRNYGYTF.

This chain uses TRBV2 with TRBJ2-4; possible D gene TRBD1, 8 bases. The V end lost 8 bases, the J end lost 15 bases, and 23 bases lay between the germline ends. There are 13 residues in the CDR3. CDR1 and CDR2 from the germline V gene are SNHLY and FYNNEI. The CDR3 loop is CASLRTGTRGGYF. The CDR3 coding sequence is TGTGCCAGCCTGAGGACAGGGACCCGCGGGGGGTACTTC. Supplemented by reference TRBV2 and TRBJ2-4, the full variable domain reads EPEVTQTPSHQVTQMGQEVILRCVPISNHLYFYWYRQILGQKVEFLVSFYNNEISEKSEIFDDQFSVERPDGSNFTLKIRSTKLEDSAMYFCASLRTGTRGGYFGAGTRLSVL.

The rearrangement joins TRBV13 to TRBJ2-1; possibly TRBD2 for D (6 bases). This CDR3 region has 15 residues. Trimming left V 7 bases short and J 8 bases short, with 21 bases between. Germline CDR1 is PRHDT and CDR2 is FYEKMQ (reference sequence). CDR3 amino acids: CASKLGSGLWDEQFF. DNA for the CDR3: TGTGCCAGCAAACTAGGGAGCGGGCTTTGGGATGAGCAGTTCTTC.

Only one count was recorded for this clone. The chain joins TRBV29-1 to TRBJ2-1, with D hard to call. V lost 6 bases and J lost 0, with 6 bases in between. CDR3 size: 12 residues. Per the germline V gene, CDR1 is SQVTM and CDR2 is ANQGSEA. In nucleotides, the CDR3 is TGCAGCGTCGTGACCTCCTACAATGAGCAGTTCTTC. It specifies CSVVTSYNEQFF.